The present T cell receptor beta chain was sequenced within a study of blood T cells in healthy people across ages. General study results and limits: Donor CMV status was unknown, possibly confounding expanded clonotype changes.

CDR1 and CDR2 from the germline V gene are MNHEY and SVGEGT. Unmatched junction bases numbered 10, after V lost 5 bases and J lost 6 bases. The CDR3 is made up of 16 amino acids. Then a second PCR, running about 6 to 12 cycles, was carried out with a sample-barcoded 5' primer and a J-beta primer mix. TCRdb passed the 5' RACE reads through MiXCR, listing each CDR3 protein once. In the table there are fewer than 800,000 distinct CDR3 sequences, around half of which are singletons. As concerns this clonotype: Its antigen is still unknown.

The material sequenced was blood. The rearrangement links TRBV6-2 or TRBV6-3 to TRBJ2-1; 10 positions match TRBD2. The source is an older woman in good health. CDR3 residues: CASSSQREGLGNEQFF. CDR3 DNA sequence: TGTGCCAGCAGTAGTCAGCGGGAGGGTCTTGGCAATGAGCAGTTCTTC.